This is a list of T cell receptor beta chains from one sample in a study of T cell responses to AZD1222 COVID-19 vaccine. The protocol was immunoSEQ multiplex PCR, while the TCRdb copy is restricted to in-frame clones and leaves out a portion. This table has 86,000 or so clones, about 93% appearing once. Sample: peripheral blood, taken on day 0 of MenACWY control vaccination. The source is an adult in good health. The CDR3 runs from the conserved cysteine through the conserved F or W. The order of the fields is CDR3 protein, CDR3 DNA, clone size, V gene, J gene, D gene. The D gene is left open where the match is weak. For some rows the clone size is stated as once, few or many, or as a class when expanded; others skip it.

CDR3 protein: CATTPQGTGANVLTF; CDR3 DNA: TGCGCCACCACCCCACAGGGGACAGGGGCCAACGTCCTGACTTTC; clone size: .; V gene: TRBV5-1; J gene: TRBJ2-6; D gene: TRBD1
CDR3 protein: CASSRQGIANEQFF; CDR3 DNA: TGTGCCAGCAGCCGACAGGGTATAGCAAATGAGCAGTTCTTC; clone size: .; V gene: TRBV28; J gene: TRBJ2-1; D gene: TRBD1
CDR3 protein: CASSWGAGETQYF; CDR3 DNA: TGTGCCAGCAGTTGGGGGGCCGGAGAGACCCAGTACTTC; clone size: .; V gene: TRBV27; J gene: TRBJ2-5; D gene: .
CDR3 protein: CASSLLAGGPGADTQYF; CDR3 DNA: TGTGCCAGTAGTCTTCTAGCGGGAGGGCCGGGCGCAGATACGCAGTATTTT; clone size: .; V gene: TRBV19; J gene: TRBJ2-3; D gene: TRBD2
CDR3 protein: CASSTGGYLNSPLHF; CDR3 DNA: TGTGCCAGCAGTACCGGGGGTTACCTTAATTCACCCCTCCACTTT; clone size: .; V gene: TRBV28; J gene: TRBJ1-6; D gene: .
CDR3 protein: CASSLVGGGTEAFF; CDR3 DNA: TGTGCCAGCAGCTTAGTGGGGGGGGGCACTGAAGCTTTCTTT; clone size: .; V gene: TRBV7-8; J gene: TRBJ1-1; D gene: .
CDR3 protein: CASSGLPRGEAFF; CDR3 DNA: TGTGCCAGCAGTGGTCTCCCTCGGGGTGAAGCTTTCTTT; clone size: .; V gene: TRBV2; J gene: TRBJ1-1; D gene: .
CDR3 protein: CASSSGQGGNQPQHF; CDR3 DNA: TGTGCCAGCAGCTCAGGACAGGGTGGCAATCAGCCCCAGCATTTT; clone size: once; V gene: TRBV7-6; J gene: TRBJ1-5; D gene: TRBD1
CDR3 protein: CATQSWDRGTFEAFF; CDR3 DNA: TGCGCCACCCAATCATGGGACAGGGGAACTTTTGAAGCTTTCTTT; clone size: .; V gene: TRBV10-2; J gene: TRBJ1-1; D gene: TRBD1
CDR3 protein: CASSFRGDTQYF; CDR3 DNA: TGTGCCAGCAGCTTTCGGGGAGATACGCAGTATTTT; clone size: .; V gene: TRBV7-9; J gene: TRBJ2-3; D gene: .
CDR3 protein: CASRLVIKGGSGGYTF; CDR3 DNA: TGTGCAAGTCGCTTAGTAATCAAGGGGGGATCGGGCGGCTACACCTTC; clone size: .; V gene: TRBV12-2; J gene: TRBJ1-2; D gene: .
CDR3 protein: CASSQASSGRSYEQYF; CDR3 DNA: TGCGCCAGCAGCCAAGCAAGTAGCGGGAGATCATACGAGCAGTACTTC; clone size: .; V gene: TRBV4-1; J gene: TRBJ2-7; D gene: TRBD2
CDR3 protein: CASSYSAGSTDTQYF; CDR3 DNA: TGTGCCAGCAGTTACTCGGCCGGAAGCACAGATACGCAGTATTTT; clone size: .; V gene: TRBV6-5; J gene: TRBJ2-3; D gene: .
CDR3 protein: CASSTGSTNTEAFF; CDR3 DNA: TGTGCCAGCAGCACAGGATCAACGAACACTGAAGCTTTCTTT; clone size: .; V gene: TRBV7-9; J gene: TRBJ1-1; D gene: .
CDR3 protein: CASSSPLDRESYGYTF; CDR3 DNA: TGTGCCAGCAGCTCCCCTCTGGACAGGGAAAGCTATGGCTACACCTTC; clone size: many; V gene: TRBV5-4; J gene: TRBJ1-2; D gene: TRBD1
CDR3 protein: CASSPPPDRGPGELFF; CDR3 DNA: TGTGCCAGCTCACCACCCCCGGACAGGGGACCCGGGGAGCTGTTTTTT; clone size: .; V gene: TRBV18; J gene: TRBJ2-2; D gene: TRBD1
CDR3 protein: CATSASGRATDTQYF; CDR3 DNA: TGTGCCACCAGTGCAAGCGGGAGGGCCACAGATACGCAGTATTTT; clone size: .; V gene: TRBV24-1; J gene: TRBJ2-3; D gene: TRBD2
CDR3 protein: CAKTQTETFTEAFF; CDR3 DNA: TGTGCCAAAACGCAGACAGAAACCTTCACTGAAGCTTTCTTT; clone size: .; V gene: TRBV24-1; J gene: TRBJ1-1; D gene: .
CDR3 protein: CSVLGHPINEKLFF; CDR3 DNA: TGCAGCGTTTTAGGCCACCCAATAAATGAAAAACTGTTTTTT; clone size: .; V gene: TRBV29-1; J gene: TRBJ1-4; D gene: .
CDR3 protein: CSVPGPIEQFF; CDR3 DNA: TGCAGTGTTCCCGGGCCGATTGAGCAGTTCTTC; clone size: .; V gene: TRBV20-1; J gene: TRBJ2-1; D gene: .
CDR3 protein: CASSFRDGPSGELFF; CDR3 DNA: TGTGCCAGCAGCTTCCGGGACGGACCCTCCGGGGAGCTGTTTTTT; clone size: once; V gene: TRBV7-2; J gene: TRBJ2-2; D gene: .
CDR3 protein: CASSSQTQGTGNTIYF; CDR3 DNA: TGTGCCAGCAGCTCGCAAACTCAGGGAACTGGAAACACCATATATTTT; clone size: .; V gene: TRBV7-2; J gene: TRBJ1-3; D gene: .
CDR3 protein: CASSIVGSAQRYSNQPQHF; CDR3 DNA: TGTGCCAGTAGTATAGTCGGTTCGGCACAACGTTATAGCAATCAGCCCCAGCATTTT; clone size: once; V gene: TRBV19; J gene: TRBJ1-5; D gene: .
CDR3 protein: CSARQGESEGANYGYTF; CDR3 DNA: TGCAGCGCCCGACAGGGCGAGTCGGAGGGAGCTAACTATGGCTACACCTTC; clone size: .; V gene: TRBV29-1; J gene: TRBJ1-2; D gene: TRBD1
CDR3 protein: CASSLFRDHYGYTF; CDR3 DNA: TGTGCCAGCAGTTTATTTAGGGACCACTATGGCTACACCTTC; clone size: .; V gene: TRBV28; J gene: TRBJ1-2; D gene: .
CDR3 protein: CASSLSIMRGSYNEQFF; CDR3 DNA: TGTGCCAGCAGTTTATCGATTATGCGGGGATCCTACAATGAGCAGTTCTTC; clone size: .; V gene: TRBV27; J gene: TRBJ2-1; D gene: .
CDR3 protein: CASTPNDAGNYGYTF; CDR3 DNA: TGTGCCAGTACCCCCAATGACGCCGGGAACTATGGCTACACCTTC; clone size: few; V gene: TRBV19; J gene: TRBJ1-2; D gene: .
CDR3 protein: CASRGAVGAFF; CDR3 DNA: TGTGCCAGCAGGGGAGCGGTCGGAGCTTTCTTT; clone size: .; V gene: TRBV3-1/TRBV3-2; J gene: TRBJ1-1; D gene: .
CDR3 protein: CATYTRSKGPGTEAFF; CDR3 DNA: TGTGCCACCTATACCAGGTCAAAGGGGCCGGGGACTGAAGCTTTCTTT; clone size: .; V gene: TRBV2; J gene: TRBJ1-1; D gene: .
CDR3 protein: CASSVGQGRETQYF; CDR3 DNA: TGTGCCAGCAGCGTCGGACAGGGGCGGGAGACCCAGTACTTC; clone size: .; V gene: TRBV7-2; J gene: TRBJ2-5; D gene: TRBD1
CDR3 protein: CASSPTRGPAYNEQFF; CDR3 DNA: TGTGCCAGCAGCCCGACTCGGGGGCCCGCCTACAATGAGCAGTTCTTC; clone size: .; V gene: TRBV5-4; J gene: TRBJ2-1; D gene: .
CDR3 protein: CASSQDGLNQPQHF; CDR3 DNA: TGTGCCAGCTCACAGGACGGACTAAATCAGCCCCAGCATTTT; clone size: .; V gene: TRBV18; J gene: TRBJ1-5; D gene: .
CDR3 protein: CATSGTGGSETQYF; CDR3 DNA: TGTGCCACCAGTGGGACAGGGGGCTCGGAGACCCAGTACTTC; clone size: .; V gene: TRBV24-1; J gene: TRBJ2-5; D gene: TRBD1
CDR3 protein: CAWRLGGEGLYNSPLHF; CDR3 DNA: TGTGCCTGGAGGCTCGGGGGGGAAGGCTTGTACAATTCACCCCTCCACTTT; clone size: .; V gene: TRBV30; J gene: TRBJ1-6; D gene: .
CDR3 protein: CAWRGQGNQPQHF; CDR3 DNA: TGTGCCTGGAGGGGCCAGGGGAATCAGCCCCAGCATTTT; clone size: .; V gene: TRBV30; J gene: TRBJ1-5; D gene: .
CDR3 protein: CAWSTLYSNQPQHF; CDR3 DNA: TGTGCCTGGAGTACTTTATATAGCAATCAGCCCCAGCATTTT; clone size: .; V gene: TRBV30; J gene: TRBJ1-5; D gene: .
CDR3 protein: CASGLGGMNTEAFF; CDR3 DNA: TGTGCTAGTGGTTTGGGGGGAATGAACACTGAAGCTTTCTTT; clone size: medium-sized; V gene: TRBV12-5; J gene: TRBJ1-1; D gene: .
CDR3 protein: CAWSGPRASGNEQFF; CDR3 DNA: TGTGCCTGGAGTGGCCCCAGGGCTAGCGGCAATGAGCAGTTCTTC; clone size: .; V gene: TRBV30; J gene: TRBJ2-1; D gene: TRBD2
CDR3 protein: CASRPPRGLNTEAFF; CDR3 DNA: TGTGCCAGCAGACCTCCTAGGGGGCTCAACACTGAAGCTTTCTTT; clone size: .; V gene: TRBV6-5; J gene: TRBJ1-1; D gene: TRBD1
CDR3 protein: CASSLNIAGGYEQFF; CDR3 DNA: TGTGCCAGCAGCTTAAACATAGCGGGAGGTTATGAGCAGTTCTTC; clone size: .; V gene: TRBV7-6; J gene: TRBJ2-1; D gene: TRBD2
CDR3 protein: CASSTHPGQGAHTQYF; CDR3 DNA: TGTGCCAGTAGTACTCACCCGGGACAGGGGGCACATACGCAGTATTTT; clone size: .; V gene: TRBV19; J gene: TRBJ2-3; D gene: TRBD1
CDR3 protein: CASSWGPCAYNEQFF; CDR3 DNA: TGTGCCAGCAGTTGGGGCCCCTGCGCCTACAATGAGCAGTTCTTC; clone size: .; V gene: TRBV5-4; J gene: TRBJ2-1; D gene: .